This TCR beta chain was found in a study of OX40 agonist ivuxolimab in advanced cancers. Libraries were prepared by immunoSEQ multiplex PCR; TCRdb keeps only in-frame clonotypes and omits some of them. Here the sample spans 80,000 or so clones, about 85% being singletons. The input for sequencing was CD4+ or CD8+ T cells sorted from blood, taken in a trial of the OX40 agonist ivuxolimab. The receptor comes from an adult with an advanced solid tumor such as melanoma, head and neck, liver or kidney cancer.

CDR3 sequence (DNA): TGTGCCAGTAGTGTGGGACAGAACACCGGGGAGCTGTTTTTT. Translating it yields CASSVGQNTGELFF. The chain carries TRBV19 and TRBJ2-2; a weak D match, TRBD1 (6 bases). Germline CDR1 and CDR2: LNHDA and SQIVND (reference sequence). CDR3 size: 14 residues. Trimming removed 5 bases at V and 1 base at J, with 8 bases between.